This passage covers 26 T cell receptor beta chains from one sample sequenced in a study of shared clonotypes between healthy human individuals. Profiled with immunoSEQ multiplex PCR; TCRdb holds only in-frame clones, not every one. Altogether about 2.4 million clones are present, roughly nine tenths being singletons, with the ten largest covering over 0.12%. Sequencing input: naive CD4+ T cells sorted from blood. Subset denoted: CD45RA+ positively selected. These receptors came from a young man in good health.

This sequence joins TRBV6-6 and TRBJ2-7; the match to TRBD1 covers 7 bases. J was trimmed by 1 base and V by 8 bases; bases with no gene match: 5. Germline CDR1 reads MNHNY; CDR2 reads SVGAGI (reference sequence). The CDR3 is 13 residues long. CDR3 coding DNA: TGTGCCAGCGCCGGACAGGTTTCCTACGAGCAGTACTTC. Translating it yields CASAGQVSYEQYF.

J is TRBJ1-5 and V is TRBV28; 12 bases line up with TRBD1. This CDR3 is built from 18 residues. V lost 3 bases, J lost 1 base, and 7 bases stayed unmatched. Looked up from germline, CDR1 is MDHEN and CDR2 is SYDVKM. The CDR3 spells CASSLGGQGATSNQPQHF. DNA for the CDR3: TGTGCCAGCAGTTTGGGGGGACAGGGGGCGACGAGCAATCAGCCCCAGCATTTT.

The chain couples TRBV19 to TRBJ1-5, with TRBD1 matching over 9 bases. This CDR3 is built from 15 residues. CDR1 and CDR2 (germline): LNHDA, SQIVND (reference sequence). The trim removed 5 bases at V and 4 bases at J, leaving 6 bases unmatched. The CDR3 sequence: CASSVGTGWNQPQHF. The CDR3 nucleotides are TGTGCCAGTAGTGTCGGGACAGGGTGGAATCAGCCCCAGCATTTT.

CDR3 region: CAWATGGQSPLHF. The DNA for the CDR3 is TGTGCCTGGGCTACAGGGGGCCAATCACCCCTCCACTTT. V gene TRBV30 combines with J gene TRBJ1-6, with 9 positions matching TRBD1. The V gene's germline CDR1 is GTSNPN and CDR2 SVGIG (reference sequence). Trimming at V came to 5 bases and at J to 10 bases, leaving 6 bases not matched to a gene. This CDR3 is built from 13 residues.

As to this clone: The sample contains more than one DNA sequence encoding this CDR3. The CDR3 is CASRRNSNQPQHF. The CDR3 coding sequence is TGTGCCAGCAGACGTAATAGCAATCAGCCCCAGCATTTT. The rearrangement links TRBV6-5 to TRBJ1-5; D gene ambiguous. The CDR3 contains 13 residues. V lost 6 bases and J 0 bases, leaving 6 bases between the germline ends. In germline, CDR1 is MNHEY, CDR2 SVGAGI.

The V and J genes are TRBV6-6 and TRBJ2-5, with a weak D call TRBD1 (6 bases). V gave up 2 bases and J gave up 10 bases, with 11 bases separating them. The CDR3 runs to 12 residues. CDR1 is MNHNY, CDR2 SVGAGI, per germline (reference sequence). CDR3 nucleotides: TGTGCCAGCAGTTACCTCACAGGGAGCCAGTACTTC. It is translated as CASSYLTGSQYF.

V and J are TRBV30 and TRBJ1-1; D unclear. Trimming cost V 4 bases and J 0 bases, with 6 bases left between them. CDR3 size: 12 residues. Germline lookup yields CDR1 GTSNPN and CDR2 SVGIG (reference sequence). CDR3 residues: CAWKVMNTEAFF. The CDR3 nucleotides read TGTGCCTGGAAGGTGATGAACACTGAAGCTTTCTTT.

The chain employs TRBV9 and TRBJ2-3, with D possibly TRBD1 on 5 matching bases. Germline values: CDR1 SGDLS, CDR2 YYNGEE. Trimming removed 4 bases at V and 6 bases at J, with 18 bases between. The CDR3 spans 15 residues. The CDR3 bases are TGTGCCAGCAGCAGAGCACCCCAGGGCGCGGATACGCAGTATTTT. This translates into CASSRAPQGADTQYF.

This chain joins TRBV5-1 and TRBJ1-2; D unclear. V was cut by 6 bases and J by 4 bases, with 19 bases left in between. The CDR3 runs to 15 residues. CDR1 and CDR2 (germline): SGHRS, YFSETQ. The CDR3 nucleotides are TGCGCCAGCAATCGTGAAGGGCAGTCCCTCTATGGCTACACCTTC. This codes for CASNREGQSLYGYTF.

A single count supports this clone. The rearrangement links TRBV5-1 to TRBJ2-7; 12 bases are shared with TRBD2. The CDR3 sequence is 15 residues long. Germline trimming cut 4 bases from V and 4 bases from J; bases unmatched to any gene: 6. CDR1 SGHRS and CDR2 YFSETQ come from the germline V gene. CDR3 amino acids: CASSVLGTSGYEQYF. The CDR3 DNA sequence: TGCGCCAGCAGCGTGCTTGGGACTAGCGGGTACGAGCAGTACTTC.

The chain links TRBV5-1 to TRBJ2-2; 8 positions agree with TRBD1. Germline lookup yields CDR1 SGHRS and CDR2 YFSETQ. J lost 4 bases, V lost 4 bases, and 9 bases had no gene match. The CDR3 contains 16 residues. The CDR3 loop reads CASSEIDRGGTGELFF. The DNA for the CDR3 is TGCGCCAGCAGCGAGATCGACAGGGGAGGCACCGGGGAGCTGTTTTTT.

This chain uses TRBV6-5 with TRBJ2-3, with 8 bases lining up with TRBD2. The V gene's germline CDR1 is MNHEY and CDR2 SVGAGI. The CDR3 extends over 16 amino acids. V lost 2 bases to trimming and J lost 4 bases; unmatched junction nucleotides: 8. CDR3 protein: CASSYGSGTAADTQYF. CDR3 sequence (DNA): TGTGCCAGCAGTTACGGTAGCGGGACCGCGGCAGATACGCAGTATTTT.

This clone appeared once. J is TRBJ2-3 and V is TRBV2, with D perhaps TRBD1 or TRBD2 (5 bases each). Germline CDR1 and CDR2: SNHLY and FYNNEI. Trimming stripped 5 bases from V and 2 bases from J, with 14 bases between. The CDR3 sequence is 15 residues long. The CDR3 loop is CASSLRDPYTDTQYF. The CDR3 DNA sequence: TGTGCCAGCAGTCTCCGGGACCCGTACACAGATACGCAGTATTTT.

The table lists this clone with a few counts. This chain links TRBV5-1 with TRBJ1-4, with D tentatively TRBD1 (6 bases). Germline loops: CDR1 SGHRS, CDR2 YFSETQ. This CDR3 has 14 residues. Trimming left V 3 bases short and J 6 bases short, with 12 bases between. The CDR3 spells CASSSSGGHEKLFF. Here the CDR3 DNA reads TGCGCCAGCAGCTCCTCGGGGGGGCATGAAAAACTGTTTTTT.

The chain employs TRBV11-2 and TRBJ1-3, with no clear D. Germline lookup yields CDR1 SGHAT and CDR2 FQNNGV. Trimming shortened V by 6 bases and J by 0 bases, and 12 bases separated the two germline ends. This CDR3 comprises 15 residues. The CDR3 DNA is TGTGCCAGCAGAGCTACAGCGAGCTCTGGAAACACCATATATTTT. Translation gives CASRATASSGNTIYF.

Note on this clone: Other DNA variants within this sample encode the same CDR3. The CDR3 region is CASSYSRGNTIYF. The CDR3 coding sequence is TGTGCCAGCAGTTACTCGAGGGGGAACACCATATATTTT. The chain employs TRBV6-5 and TRBJ1-3; tentatively, D is TRBD1 (6 bases). The germline gives CDR1 MNHEY, CDR2 SVGAGI. The CDR3 consists of 13 residues. V was shortened by 0 bases and J by 7 bases, with 7 bases between the two germline ends.

V and J are TRBV5-8 and TRBJ1-5, with D uncertain. Germline V gene lookup returns CDR1 SGHTS and CDR2 YDEGEE. V lost 0 bases and J 6 bases, leaving 4 bases between the germline ends. This CDR3 spans 12 amino acids. CDR3 DNA sequence: TGTGCCAGCAGCTTGGGGAGTCAGCCCCAGCATTTT. It is translated as CASSLGSQPQHF.

The V gene is TRBV28, the J gene TRBJ2-1, with 10 bases lining up with TRBD2. Unmatched junction bases numbered 5, after V lost 4 bases and J lost 5 bases. Germline V gene data show CDR1 as MDHEN and CDR2 as SYDVKM. The CDR3 has 15 amino acids. Here the CDR3 DNA reads TGTGCCAGCAGTTCCAGCGGGGGGGGCCACAATGAGCAGTTCTTC. Amino acids: CASSSSGGGHNEQFF.

With respect to this clone: A junction end diverges from the germline sequence, so it may reflect a read error. The chain combines TRBV18 with TRBJ1-2, with 9 bases lining up with TRBD1. Per germline, CDR1 KGHSH and CDR2 LQKENI. This CDR3 is 13 amino acids long. The CDR3 loop reads CASSRDKTGGAAF. CDR3 in DNA: TGTGCCAGCTCACGCGATAAGACAGGGGGTGCCGCCTTC.

The chain combines TRBV7-2 with TRBJ2-7, with 9 bases fitting TRBD2. V gave up 8 bases and J gave up 6 bases; unmatched junction bases: 17. Germline values: CDR1 SGHTA, CDR2 FQGNSA. The CDR3 sequence is 16 residues long. The CDR3 spells CASSATSQREEVEQYF. CDR3 bases: TGTGCCAGCTCCGCAACCAGCCAGCGGGAGGAGGTCGAGCAGTACTTC. The full variable domain, its missing parts supplied by reference TRBV7-2 and TRBJ2-7, is GAGVSQSPSNKVTEKGKDVELRCDPISGHTALYWYRQSLGQGLEFLIYFQGNSAPDKSGLPSDRFSAERTGGSVSTLTIQRTQQEDSAVYLCASSATSQREEVEQYFGPGTRLTVT.

The chain links TRBV11-3 to TRBJ2-3; TRBD2 matches at 7 bases. CDR3 length equals 16 residues. Germline V gene data show CDR1 as SGHNT and CDR2 as YENEEA. The trim removed 1 base at V and 2 bases at J, leaving 6 bases unmatched. The CDR3 here is CASSLGTAGNTDTQYF. CDR3 nucleotides: TGTGCCAGCAGCTTAGGAACAGCGGGGAACACAGATACGCAGTATTTT.

This chain joins TRBV5-1 and TRBJ2-4, with D possibly matching TRBD1 (6 bases). The CDR3 length is 16 residues. V was cut by 4 bases and J by 6 bases, with 20 bases left in between. Germline lookup yields CDR1 SGHRS and CDR2 YFSETQ. The CDR3 sequence: CASSLAGTLALNIQYF. In DNA form, the CDR3 reads TGCGCCAGCAGCCTAGCCGGGACACTGGCCTTAAACATTCAGTACTTC.

This clone was seen more than once but under ten times. V is TRBV28 and J is TRBJ1-1; D unresolved. V was pared by 7 bases and J by 5 bases, with 8 bases between. CDR3 length: 11 residues. Looked up from germline, CDR1 is MDHEN and CDR2 is SYDVKM. CDR3: CASIGRTEAFF. The CDR3 DNA sequence: TGTGCCAGCATTGGGAGGACTGAAGCTTTCTTT.

The chain carries TRBV10-3 and TRBJ2-3; a possible D gene is TRBD1 (5 bases). The CDR3 sequence is 14 residues long. Germline CDR1 is ENHRY and CDR2 is SYGVKD. The V end lost 6 bases, the J end lost 4 bases, and 14 bases lay between the germline ends. In DNA, the CDR3 is TGTGCCATCAGCAATAGACAGATGGCAGATACGCAGTATTTT. It specifies CAISNRQMADTQYF.

In DNA form, the CDR3 reads TGTGCCAGCAGCTCAGACCCATCGCAGTATTTT. Its translation is CASSSDPSQYF. V and J are TRBV7-9 and TRBJ2-3; unclear D gene. Trimming took 4 bases from V and 10 from J, leaving 9 bases between them. CDR3 length: 11 residues. In germline, CDR1 is SEHNR, CDR2 FQNEAQ (reference sequence).

This clone has a handful of counts. The chain couples TRBV4-1 to TRBJ1-2, with TRBD1 matching over 7 bases. After removal of 4 bases from V and 4 bases from J, the junction contained 9 bases not matched to a gene. Germline V gene lookup returns CDR1 MGHRA and CDR2 YSYEKL. The CDR3 consists of 15 residues. CDR3 nucleotides: TGCGCCAGCAGCCTACCCGACAGGGTTAGCTATGGCTACACCTTC. Protein product: CASSLPDRVSYGYTF.